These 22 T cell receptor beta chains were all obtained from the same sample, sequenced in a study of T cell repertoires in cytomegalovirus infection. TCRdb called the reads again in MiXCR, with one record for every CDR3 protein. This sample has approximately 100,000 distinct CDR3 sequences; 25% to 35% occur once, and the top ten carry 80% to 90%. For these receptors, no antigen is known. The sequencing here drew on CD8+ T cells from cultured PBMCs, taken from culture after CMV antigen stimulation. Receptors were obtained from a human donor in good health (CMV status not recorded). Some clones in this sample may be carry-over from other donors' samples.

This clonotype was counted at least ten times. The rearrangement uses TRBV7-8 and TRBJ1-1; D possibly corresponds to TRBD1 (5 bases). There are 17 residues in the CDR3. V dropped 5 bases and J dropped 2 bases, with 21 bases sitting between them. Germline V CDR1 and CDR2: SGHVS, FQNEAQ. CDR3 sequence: CASSHGIGPGINTEAFF. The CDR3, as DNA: TGTGCCAGCAGCCACGGGATTGGGCCAGGGATTAACACTGAAGCTTTCTTT.

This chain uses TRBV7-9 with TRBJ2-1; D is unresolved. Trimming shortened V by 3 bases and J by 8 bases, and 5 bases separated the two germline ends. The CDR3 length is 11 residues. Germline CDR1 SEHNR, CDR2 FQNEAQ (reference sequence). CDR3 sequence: CASSFSYEQFF. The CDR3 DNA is TGTGCCAGCAGCTTTTCATATGAGCAGTTCTTC.

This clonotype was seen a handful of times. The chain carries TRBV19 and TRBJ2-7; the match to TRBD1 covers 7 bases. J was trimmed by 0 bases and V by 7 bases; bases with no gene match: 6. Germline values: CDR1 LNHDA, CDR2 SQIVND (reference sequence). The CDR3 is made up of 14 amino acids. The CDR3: CASTLTGLSYEQYF. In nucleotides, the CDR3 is TGTGCCAGTACCTTGACAGGGCTCTCCTACGAGCAGTACTTC.

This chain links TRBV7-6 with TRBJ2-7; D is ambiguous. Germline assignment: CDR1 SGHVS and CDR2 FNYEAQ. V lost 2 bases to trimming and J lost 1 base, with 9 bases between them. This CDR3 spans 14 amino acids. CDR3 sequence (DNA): TGTGCCAGCAGCTTAAGGTCCGCGTCCTACGAGCAGTACTTC. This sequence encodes CASSLRSASYEQYF.

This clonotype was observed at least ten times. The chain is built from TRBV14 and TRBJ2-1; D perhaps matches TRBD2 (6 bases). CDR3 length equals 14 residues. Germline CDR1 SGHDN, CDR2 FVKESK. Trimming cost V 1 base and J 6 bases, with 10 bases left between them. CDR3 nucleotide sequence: TGTGCCAGCAGCCAAGTTGGGCGGGGCAATGAGCAGTTCTTC. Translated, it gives CASSQVGRGNEQFF. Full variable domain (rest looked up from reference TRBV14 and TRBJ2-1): EAGVTQFPSHSVIEKGQTVTLRCDPISGHDNLYWYRRVMGKEIKFLLHFVKESKQDESGMPNNRFLAERTGGTYSTLKVQPAELEDSGVYFCASSQVGRGNEQFFGPGTRLTVL.

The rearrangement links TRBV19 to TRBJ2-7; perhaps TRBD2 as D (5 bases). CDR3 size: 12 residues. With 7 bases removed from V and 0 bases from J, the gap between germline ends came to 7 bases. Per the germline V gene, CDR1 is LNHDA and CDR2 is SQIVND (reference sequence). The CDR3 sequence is CASNGDSYEQYF. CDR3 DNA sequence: TGTGCCAGTAACGGGGACTCCTACGAGCAGTACTTC.

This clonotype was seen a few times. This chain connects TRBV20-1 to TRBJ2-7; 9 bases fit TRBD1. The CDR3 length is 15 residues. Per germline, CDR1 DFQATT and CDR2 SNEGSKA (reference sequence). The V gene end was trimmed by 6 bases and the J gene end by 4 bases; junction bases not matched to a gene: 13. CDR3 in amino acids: CSAQMLGQGRYEQYF. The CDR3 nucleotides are TGCAGTGCCCAAATGTTAGGACAGGGGAGGTACGAGCAGTACTTC.

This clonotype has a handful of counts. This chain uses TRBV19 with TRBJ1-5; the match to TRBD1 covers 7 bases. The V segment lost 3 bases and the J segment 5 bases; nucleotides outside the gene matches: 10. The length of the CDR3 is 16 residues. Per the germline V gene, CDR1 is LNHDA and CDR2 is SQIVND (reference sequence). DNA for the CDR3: TGTGCCAGTAGTATTCTCGTTACAGGGGCCCATCAGCCCCAGCATTTT. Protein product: CASSILVTGAHQPQHF.

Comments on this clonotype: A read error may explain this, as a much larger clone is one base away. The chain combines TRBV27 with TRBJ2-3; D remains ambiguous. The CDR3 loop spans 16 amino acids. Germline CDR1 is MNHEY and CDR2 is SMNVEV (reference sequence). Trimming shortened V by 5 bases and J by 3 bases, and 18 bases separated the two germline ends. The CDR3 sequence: CASSPSGISLTDTQYF. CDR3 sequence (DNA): TGTGCCAGCAGTCCTTCCGGCATTTCCTTAACAGATACGCAGTATTTT.

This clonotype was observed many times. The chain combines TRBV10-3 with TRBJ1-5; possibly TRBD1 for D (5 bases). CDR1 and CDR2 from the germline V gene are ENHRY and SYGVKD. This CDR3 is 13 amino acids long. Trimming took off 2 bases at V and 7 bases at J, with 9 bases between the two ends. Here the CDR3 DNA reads TGTGCCATCAGTGAGGGGGGTTGGCAGCCCCAGCATTTT. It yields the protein CAISEGGWQPQHF.

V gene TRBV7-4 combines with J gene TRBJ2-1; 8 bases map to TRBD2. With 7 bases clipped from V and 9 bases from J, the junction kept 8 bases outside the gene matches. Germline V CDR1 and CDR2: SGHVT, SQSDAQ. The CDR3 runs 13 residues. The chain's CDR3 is CASILSGAIEQFF. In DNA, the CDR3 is TGTGCCAGCATCCTTAGCGGGGCCATTGAGCAGTTCTTC.

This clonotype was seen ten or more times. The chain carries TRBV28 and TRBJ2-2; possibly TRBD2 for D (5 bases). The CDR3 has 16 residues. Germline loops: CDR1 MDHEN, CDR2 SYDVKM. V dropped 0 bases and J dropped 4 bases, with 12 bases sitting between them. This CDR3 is CASSLWQEEGTGELFF. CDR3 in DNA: TGTGCCAGCAGTTTATGGCAGGAAGAGGGCACCGGGGAGCTGTTTTTT.

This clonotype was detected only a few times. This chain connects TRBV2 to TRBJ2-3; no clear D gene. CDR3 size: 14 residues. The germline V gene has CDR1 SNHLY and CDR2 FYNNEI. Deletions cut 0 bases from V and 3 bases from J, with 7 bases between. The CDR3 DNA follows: TGTGCCAGCAGTGAAGCGCTTGCAACAGATACGCAGTATTTT. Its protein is CASSEALATDTQYF.

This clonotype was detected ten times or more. In DNA, the CDR3 is TGTGCCAGCAGCTTAGGTGGACAGCCCTCAAACACTGAAGCTTTCTTT. It specifies CASSLGGQPSNTEAFF. J is TRBJ1-1 and V is TRBV7-8; a possible D gene is TRBD1 (6 bases). This CDR3 contains 16 residues. Trimming stripped 1 base from V and 2 bases from J, with 14 bases between. Germline-derived CDR1 and CDR2 are SGHVS and FQNEAQ.

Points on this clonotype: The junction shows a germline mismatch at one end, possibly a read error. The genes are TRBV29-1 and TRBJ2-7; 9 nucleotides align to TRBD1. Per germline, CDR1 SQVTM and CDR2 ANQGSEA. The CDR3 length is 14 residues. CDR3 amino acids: CSVAGTGLSHEQYF. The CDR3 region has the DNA TGCAGCGTTGCCGGGACAGGGCTCTCCCACGAGCAGTACTTC.

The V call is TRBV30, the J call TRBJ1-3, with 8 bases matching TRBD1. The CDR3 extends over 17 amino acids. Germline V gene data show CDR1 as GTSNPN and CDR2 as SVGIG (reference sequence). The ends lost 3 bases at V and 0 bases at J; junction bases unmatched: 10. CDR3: CAWSEPGTGFSGNTIYF. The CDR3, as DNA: TGTGCCTGGAGCGAACCCGGGACAGGTTTCTCTGGAAACACCATATATTTT.

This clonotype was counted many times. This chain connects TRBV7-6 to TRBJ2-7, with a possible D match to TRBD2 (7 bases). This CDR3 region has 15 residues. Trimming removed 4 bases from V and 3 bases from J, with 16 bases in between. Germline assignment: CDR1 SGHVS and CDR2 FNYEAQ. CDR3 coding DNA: TGTGCCAGCAGCTACGAAGGGGGGGTCGGCTACGAGCAGTACTTC. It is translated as CASSYEGGVGYEQYF.

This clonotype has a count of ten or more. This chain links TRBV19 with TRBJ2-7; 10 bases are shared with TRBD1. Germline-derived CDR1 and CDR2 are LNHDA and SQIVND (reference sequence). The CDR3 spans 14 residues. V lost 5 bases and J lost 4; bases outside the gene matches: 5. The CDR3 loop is CASSSGTGDYEQYF. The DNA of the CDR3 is TGTGCCAGTAGTTCCGGGACAGGGGATTACGAGCAGTACTTC.

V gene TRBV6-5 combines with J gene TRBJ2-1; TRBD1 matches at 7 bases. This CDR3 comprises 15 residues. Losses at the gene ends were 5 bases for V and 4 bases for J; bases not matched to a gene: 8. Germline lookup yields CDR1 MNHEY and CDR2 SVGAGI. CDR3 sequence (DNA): TGTGCCAGCAGTGGCCTCGGGACAGCTTACAATGAGCAGTTCTTC. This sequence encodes CASSGLGTAYNEQFF.

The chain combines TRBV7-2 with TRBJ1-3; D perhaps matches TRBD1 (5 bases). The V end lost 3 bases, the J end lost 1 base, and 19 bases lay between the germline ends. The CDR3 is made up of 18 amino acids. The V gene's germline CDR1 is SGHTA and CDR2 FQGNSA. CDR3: CASSLKQAPFISGNTIYF. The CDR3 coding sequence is TGTGCCAGCAGCTTGAAACAGGCTCCATTCATATCTGGAAACACCATATATTTT.

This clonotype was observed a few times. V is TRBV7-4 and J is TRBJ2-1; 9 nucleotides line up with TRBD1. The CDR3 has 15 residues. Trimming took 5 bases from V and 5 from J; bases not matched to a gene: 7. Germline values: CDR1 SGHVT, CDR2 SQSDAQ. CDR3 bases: TGTGCCAGCAGCCCCCCGGGACAGGGCCACAATGAGCAGTTCTTC. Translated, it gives CASSPPGQGHNEQFF.

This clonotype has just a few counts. The CDR3 region is CASSLAPTERGTEAFF. DNA of the CDR3: TGTGCCAGCAGCTTAGCGCCGACAGAACGGGGCACTGAAGCTTTCTTT. The J gene is TRBJ1-1, the V gene TRBV7-3; possibly TRBD1 for D (5 bases). V was trimmed by 2 bases and J by 4 bases, leaving 17 bases between them. From germline, CDR1 is SGHTA and CDR2 FQGTGA. This CDR3 contains 16 residues. Filled out from reference TRBV7-3 and TRBJ1-1, the complete variable domain reads GAGVSQTPSNKVTEKGKYVELRCDPISGHTALYWYRQSLGQGPEFLIYFQGTGAADDSGLPNDRFFAVRPEGSVSTLKIQRTERGDSAVYLCASSLAPTERGTEAFFGQGTRLTVV.